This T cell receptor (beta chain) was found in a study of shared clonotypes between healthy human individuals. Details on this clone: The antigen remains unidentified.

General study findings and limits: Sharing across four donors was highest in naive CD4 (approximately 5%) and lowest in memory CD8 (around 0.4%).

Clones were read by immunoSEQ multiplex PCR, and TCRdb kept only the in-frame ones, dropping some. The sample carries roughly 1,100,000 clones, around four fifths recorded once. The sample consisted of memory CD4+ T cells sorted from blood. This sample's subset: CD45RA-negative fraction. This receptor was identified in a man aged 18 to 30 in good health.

The CDR3 DNA reads TGTGCCAGCAGCTACCAAAGGGGGACTTTATATGGCTACACCTTC. As protein: CASSYQRGTLYGYTF. The chain combines TRBV6-6 with TRBJ1-2, with D possibly TRBD1 on 6 matching bases. The germline V gene has CDR1 MNHNY and CDR2 SVGAGI (reference sequence). The CDR3 extends over 15 amino acids. Trimming shortened V by 6 bases and J by 5 bases, and 19 bases separated the two germline ends.